Listed below are T cell receptor beta chains from one sample, sequenced in a study of blood T cell repertoires in COVID-19. The table came from immunoSEQ multiplex PCR; TCRdb's copy has only in-frame clones and leaves some out. The sample holds about 75,000 clones; 90% are singletons and the top ten take 2.5% to 3%. Material for sequencing was peripheral blood. These TCRs come from a human donor in a cohort sampled during active COVID-19. CDR3s include the opening cysteine and the closing phenylalanine or tryptophan. Each record gives: D gene, J gene, clone size, V gene, CDR3 DNA, CDR3 protein. A D gene is named only where the DNA matches it firmly. Clone size, where shown, is once, few, many, or a class for clones that have expanded.

>.|TRBJ2-5|.|TRBV21-1
TGTGCCGCAGGGAGGAGGCAGAATAAAGAGACCCAGTACTTC
CAAGRRQNKETQYF
>TRBD1|TRBJ1-5|.|TRBV27
TGTGCCAGCAGCCGGCTTCCCGTTGACAGGGTCAATTATAGCAATCAGCCCCAGCATTTT
CASSRLPVDRVNYSNQPQHF
>TRBD1|TRBJ1-1|.|TRBV4-3
TGCGCCAGCAGCCACCGGACAGGCGGGAACACTGAAGCTTTCTTT
CASSHRTGGNTEAFF
>TRBD2|TRBJ2-2|.|TRBV6-2/TRBV6-3
TGTGCCAGCAGTTTCCCAAGCCACAGAACCGGGACTAGCGTGAACACCGGGGAGCTGTTTTTT
CASSFPSHRTGTSVNTGELFF
>TRBD2|TRBJ2-7|once|TRBV27
TGTGCCAGCAGTCGTAGCGGGATCCTTTACGAGCAGTACTTC
CASSRSGILYEQYF
>.|TRBJ1-4|.|TRBV30
TGTGCCTGGGCCAGGGGCCTCACATCTAATGAAAAACTGTTTTTT
CAWARGLTSNEKLFF
>.|TRBJ2-7|once|TRBV15
TGTGCCACCAGCAGGGATCCGGGCGAGCAGTACTTC
CATSRDPGEQYF
>.|TRBJ1-1|.|TRBV5-4
TGTGCCAGCAGCACGGGGGGGTCGAACACTGAAGCTTTCTTT
CASSTGGSNTEAFF
>TRBD1|TRBJ1-1|.|TRBV6-5
TGTGCCAGCAGCCGGCTGACAGGGGATACTGAAGCTTTCTTT
CASSRLTGDTEAFF
>.|TRBJ2-7|.|TRBV4-1
TGCGCCAGCAGCCAAGGATACAGCCTCTACGAGCAGTACTTC
CASSQGYSLYEQYF
>.|TRBJ2-1|.|TRBV3-1/TRBV3-2
TGTGCCAGCAGCCAACAGGTTCTCAGCTCCTACAATGAGCAGTTCTTC
CASSQQVLSSYNEQFF
>TRBD1|TRBJ2-3|.|TRBV25-1
TGTGCCAGCAGTGACCAACCAAGACAGGGAGGCACAGATACGCAGTATTTT
CASSDQPRQGGTDTQYF
>.|TRBJ2-1|.|TRBV18
TGTGCCAGCTCACCCGTACAGGGCAATGAGCAGTTCTTC
CASSPVQGNEQFF
>.|TRBJ2-5|once|TRBV12-3/TRBV12-4
TGTGCCAGCAGCCCAGGGGTCCAAGAGACCCAGTACTTC
CASSPGVQETQYF
>.|TRBJ1-2|.|TRBV3-1/TRBV3-2
TGTGCCAGCAGCCAAGGCCGACGGGGCTATGGCTACACCTTC
CASSQGRRGYGYTF
>.|TRBJ2-5|.|TRBV5-1
TGCGCCAGCAGCTTGGAGGTCAGGGAAGAGACCCAGTACTTC
CASSLEVREETQYF
>TRBD2|TRBJ2-5|.|TRBV9
TGTGCCAGCAGCTTAACTAGCGGGGGGGCCTTGGAGACCCAGTACTTC
CASSLTSGGALETQYF
>.|TRBJ2-5|.|TRBV5-5
TGTGCCAGCAGTTACGGACAGTTCCAAGAGACCCAGTACTTC
CASSYGQFQETQYF
>.|TRBJ1-1|.|TRBV11-2
TGTGCCAGCAGCTGGGACAAGAACACTGAAGCTTTCTTT
CASSWDKNTEAFF
>TRBD2|TRBJ2-7|.|TRBV28
TGTGCCAGCAGTTTATCCGGGTCTTGGACCCGACCCGGCCGGGCGGGGGGGAGCTCCTACGAGCAGTACTTC
CASSLSGSWTRPGRAGGSSYEQYF
>.|TRBJ2-7|.|TRBV5-6
TGTGCCAGCAGGGATGAAGGGGCTAGGTCCTACGAGCAGTACTTC
CASRDEGARSYEQYF
>.|TRBJ2-3|.|TRBV10-2
TGCGCCAGCAGGTCGCGGTCCACAGATACGCAGTATTTT
CASRSRSTDTQYF
>TRBD1|TRBJ2-5|.|TRBV3-1/TRBV3-2
TGTGCCAGCAGCCCCCGGGACAGGGGGAGCCAAGAGACCCAGTACTTC
CASSPRDRGSQETQYF
>.|TRBJ2-5|.|TRBV11-3
TGTGCCAGCAGTTCCACCGGGGTCGAGGGGACCCAGTACTTC
CASSSTGVEGTQYF
>TRBD1|TRBJ1-2|.|TRBV19
TGTGCCAGTAGTATGACAGGGGGCGCCCACTATGGCTACACCTTC
CASSMTGGAHYGYTF
>.|TRBJ2-7|.|TRBV5-4
TGTGCCAGCAGCTTGGTTCTGGGGGGCGAGCAGTACTTC
CASSLVLGGEQYF
>.|TRBJ2-3|.|TRBV19
TGTGCCAGTAGAGCGAAGCGATCCACAGATACGCAGTATTTT
CASRAKRSTDTQYF
>TRBD1|TRBJ2-5|.|TRBV10-3
TGTGCCACCCAGGGGGCGGGGGAGACCCAGTACTTC
CATQGAGETQYF
>TRBD2|TRBJ2-7|.|TRBV28
TGTGCCAGCAGTTTATCTTCCCGACTAGCGGGAGGCCAGGGGCACTACGAGCAGTACTTC
CASSLSSRLAGGQGHYEQYF
>.|TRBJ2-4|once|TRBV10-2
TGCGCCAGCAGTGAGTCAGGTAGCATAGCCAAAAACATTCAGTACTTC
CASSESGSIAKNIQYF
>TRBD2|TRBJ2-3|.|TRBV7-2
TGTGCCAGCAGCTTACTAGCGGTAAGCACAGATACGCAGTATTTT
CASSLLAVSTDTQYF
>TRBD1|TRBJ2-7|.|TRBV7-2
TGTGCCAGCAGTCGTCTACGGACAGGGTCCTCCTACGAGCAGTACTTC
CASSRLRTGSSYEQYF
>.|TRBJ1-1|once|TRBV19
TGTGCCAGGAGGGTGGGCACTGAAGCTTTCTTT
CARRVGTEAFF
>.|TRBJ1-1|.|TRBV6-5
TGTGCCAGCAGCTCAGGGAGGACTGAAGCTTTCTTT
CASSSGRTEAFF
>TRBD2|TRBJ2-1|.|TRBV6-4
TGTGCCAGCAGTGTCCCGGGACTAGCGGGAGGGCCAAGCTCCGGCTTTGAGCAGTTCTTC
CASSVPGLAGGPSSGFEQFF
>TRBD1|TRBJ1-1|.|TRBV18
TGTGCCAGCTCACCGTTGGGGACAGTGAACACTGAAGCTTTCTTT
CASSPLGTVNTEAFF
>.|TRBJ2-5|.|TRBV6-5
TGTGCCAGCAGTCCTCTTGGCAGGGACCAAGAGACCCAGTACTTC
CASSPLGRDQETQYF
>TRBD1|TRBJ2-1|.|TRBV9
TGTGCCAGCAGCCCCCCCAGGGGGAGCAATGAGCAGTTCTTC
CASSPPRGSNEQFF
>TRBD2|TRBJ2-1|.|TRBV2
TGTGCCAGCAGCCCCCCCGGGACTAGCGGGAAGGGTGAGCAGTTCTTC
CASSPPGTSGKGEQFF
>.|TRBJ1-1|.|TRBV9
TGTGCCAGCAGCGCCGAACAGGGCCCCACTGAAGCTTTCTTT
CASSAEQGPTEAFF
>.|TRBJ2-3|.|TRBV4-3
TGCGCCAGCAGCCGATTTTCCAGTGGGGGCGATACGCAGTATTTT
CASSRFSSGGDTQYF
>TRBD2|TRBJ2-5|few|TRBV3-1/TRBV3-2
TGTGCCAGCGTTTCCGCGGGAGTGAGGGAGACCCAGTACTTC
CASVSAGVRETQYF
>TRBD1|TRBJ2-7|.|TRBV5-5
TGTGCCAGCAGCCCGGACAGGGCGAGCTCCTACGAGCAGTACTTC
CASSPDRASSYEQYF
>TRBD1|TRBJ1-1|few|TRBV12-3/TRBV12-4
TGTGCCAGCACCGGACAGGTGAACACTGAAGCTTTCTTT
CASTGQVNTEAFF
>TRBD1|TRBJ1-1|.|TRBV27
TGTGCCAGCAGTTTATGGGACAGGGACACTGAAGCTTTCTTT
CASSLWDRDTEAFF
>TRBD1|TRBJ1-4|.|TRBV19
TGTGCCAGTAGTGAACAGGGGACGACTAATGAAAAACTGTTTTTT
CASSEQGTTNEKLFF
>.|TRBJ1-4|.|TRBV7-8
TGTGCCAGCAGCTTAGGAAACCGGGGTTTCAATGAAAAACTGTTTTTT
CASSLGNRGFNEKLFF
>TRBD2|TRBJ2-2|.|TRBV9
TGTGCCAGCAGCGTAAAGGGAGCGGGAGGGCCCGGCGGGGAGCTGTTTTTT
CASSVKGAGGPGGELFF
>TRBD2|TRBJ2-5|.|TRBV7-6
TGTGCCAGCAGTCTAGGCGGGGGAACGACGAAGACCCAGTACTTC
CASSLGGGTTKTQYF
>.|TRBJ1-1|.|TRBV5-1
TGCGCCAGCAGCTTGCGGGAAGTGGGCACTGAAGCTTTCTTT
CASSLREVGTEAFF
>.|TRBJ2-2|.|TRBV4-3
TGCGCCAGCAGCCAAGTGGTAACTCTTTACACCGGGGAGCTGTTTTTT
CASSQVVTLYTGELFF
>TRBD2|TRBJ2-2|.|TRBV11-2
TGTGCCAGCAGCTTGCTAGCGGGGGGGAACACCGGGGAGCTGTTTTTT
CASSLLAGGNTGELFF
>TRBD1|TRBJ2-3|.|TRBV5-1
TGCGCCAGCAGCCCCCACAGGGGCACCTCAGATACGCAGTATTTT
CASSPHRGTSDTQYF